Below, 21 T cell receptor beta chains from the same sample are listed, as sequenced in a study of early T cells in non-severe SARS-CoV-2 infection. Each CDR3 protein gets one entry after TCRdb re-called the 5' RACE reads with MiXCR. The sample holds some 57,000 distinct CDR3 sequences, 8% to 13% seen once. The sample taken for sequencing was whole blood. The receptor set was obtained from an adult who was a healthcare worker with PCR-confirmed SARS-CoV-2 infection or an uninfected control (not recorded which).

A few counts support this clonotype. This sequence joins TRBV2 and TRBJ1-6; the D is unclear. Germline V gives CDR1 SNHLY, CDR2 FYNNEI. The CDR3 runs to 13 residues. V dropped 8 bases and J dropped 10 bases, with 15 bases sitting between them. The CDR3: CASRTVEGSPLHF. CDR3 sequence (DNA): TGTGCCAGCCGGACGGTAGAAGGATCACCCCTCCACTTT. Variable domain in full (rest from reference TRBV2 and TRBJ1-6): EPEVTQTPSHQVTQMGQEVILRCVPISNHLYFYWYRQILGQKVEFLVSFYNNEISEKSEIFDDQFSVERPDGSNFTLKIRSTKLEDSAMYFCASRTVEGSPLHFGNGTRLTVT.

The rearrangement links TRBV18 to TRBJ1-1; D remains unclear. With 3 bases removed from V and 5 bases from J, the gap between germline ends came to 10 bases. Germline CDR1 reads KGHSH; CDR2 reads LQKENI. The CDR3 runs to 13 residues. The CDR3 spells CASSPPGRTEAFF. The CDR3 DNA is TGTGCCAGCTCACCGCCTGGCCGAACTGAAGCTTTCTTT.

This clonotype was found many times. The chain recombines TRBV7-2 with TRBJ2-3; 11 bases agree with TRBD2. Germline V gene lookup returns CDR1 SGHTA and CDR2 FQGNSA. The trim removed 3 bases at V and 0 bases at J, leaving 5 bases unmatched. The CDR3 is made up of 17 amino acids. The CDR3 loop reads CASSLGTSGLSTDTQYF. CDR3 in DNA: TGTGCCAGCAGCTTGGGGACTAGCGGTCTAAGCACAGATACGCAGTATTTT.

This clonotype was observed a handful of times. The CDR3 DNA reads as TGTGCCAGCAGTTACTCTGAGGGGGCGGAGACCCAGTACTTC. Translation: CASSYSEGAETQYF. The chain couples TRBV6-6 to TRBJ2-5, with 7 bases identical to TRBD1. Losses at the gene ends were 0 bases for V and 5 bases for J; bases not matched to a gene: 3. The CDR3 covers 14 residues. CDR1 and CDR2 from the germline V gene are MNHNY and SVGAGI (reference sequence).

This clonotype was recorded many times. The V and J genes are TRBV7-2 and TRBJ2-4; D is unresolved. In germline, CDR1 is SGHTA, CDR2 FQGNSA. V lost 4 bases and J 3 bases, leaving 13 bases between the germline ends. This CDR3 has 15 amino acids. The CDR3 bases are TGTGCCAGCAGCTCCTTCCTCGTTGACAAAAACATTCAGTACTTC. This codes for CASSSFLVDKNIQYF.

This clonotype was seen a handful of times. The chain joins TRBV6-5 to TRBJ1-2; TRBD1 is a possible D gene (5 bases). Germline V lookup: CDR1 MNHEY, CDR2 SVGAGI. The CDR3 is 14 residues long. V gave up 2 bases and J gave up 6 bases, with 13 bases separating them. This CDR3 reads CASSYQGGADGYTF. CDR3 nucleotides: TGTGCCAGCAGTTACCAGGGAGGGGCAGATGGCTACACCTTC.

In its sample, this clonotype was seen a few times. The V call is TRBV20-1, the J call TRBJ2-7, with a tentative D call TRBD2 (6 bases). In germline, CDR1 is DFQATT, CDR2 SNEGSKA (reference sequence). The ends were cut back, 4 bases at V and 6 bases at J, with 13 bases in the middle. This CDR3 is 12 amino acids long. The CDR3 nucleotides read TGCAGTGCTACAGGGCAAGCGGGCGAGCAGTACTTC. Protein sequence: CSATGQAGEQYF.

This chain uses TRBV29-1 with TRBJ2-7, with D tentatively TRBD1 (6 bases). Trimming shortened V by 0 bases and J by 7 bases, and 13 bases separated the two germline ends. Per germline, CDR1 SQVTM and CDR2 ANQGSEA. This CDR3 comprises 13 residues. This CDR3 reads CSVEDTTGGEQYF. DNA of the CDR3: TGCAGCGTTGAAGATACGACAGGTGGGGAGCAGTACTTC.

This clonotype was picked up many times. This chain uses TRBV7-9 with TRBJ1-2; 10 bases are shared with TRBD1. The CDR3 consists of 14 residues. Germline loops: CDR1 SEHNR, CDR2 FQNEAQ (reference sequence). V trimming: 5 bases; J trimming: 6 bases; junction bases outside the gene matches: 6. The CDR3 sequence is CASSQGQGMHGYTF. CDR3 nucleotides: TGTGCCAGCAGCCAGGGACAGGGGATGCATGGCTACACCTTC.

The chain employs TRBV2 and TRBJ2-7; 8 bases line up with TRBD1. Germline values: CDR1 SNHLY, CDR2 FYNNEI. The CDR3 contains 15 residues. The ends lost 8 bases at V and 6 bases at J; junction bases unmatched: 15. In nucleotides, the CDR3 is TGTGCCAGCTTCGACTGGGGACAGGTTCCCTCCGAGCAGTACTTC. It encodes CASFDWGQVPSEQYF.

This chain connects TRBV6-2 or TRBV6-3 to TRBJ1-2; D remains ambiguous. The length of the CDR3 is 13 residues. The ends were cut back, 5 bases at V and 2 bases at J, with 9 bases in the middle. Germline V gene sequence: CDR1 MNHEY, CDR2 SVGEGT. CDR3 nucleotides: TGTGCCAGCAGTAACGGGGAGAACTATGGCTACACCTTC. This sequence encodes CASSNGENYGYTF.

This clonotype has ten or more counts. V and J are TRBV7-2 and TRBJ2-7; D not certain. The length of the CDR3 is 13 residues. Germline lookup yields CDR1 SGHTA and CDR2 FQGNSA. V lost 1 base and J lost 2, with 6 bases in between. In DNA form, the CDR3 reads TGTGCCAGCAGCTTAGTTGCGACCTACGAGCAGTACTTC. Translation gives CASSLVATYEQYF.

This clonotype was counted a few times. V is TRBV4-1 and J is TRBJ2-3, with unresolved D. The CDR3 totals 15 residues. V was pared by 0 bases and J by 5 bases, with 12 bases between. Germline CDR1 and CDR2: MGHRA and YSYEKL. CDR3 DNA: TGCGCCAGCAGCCAAGATCCGTGGCGAGGAGATACGCAGTATTTT. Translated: CASSQDPWRGDTQYF.

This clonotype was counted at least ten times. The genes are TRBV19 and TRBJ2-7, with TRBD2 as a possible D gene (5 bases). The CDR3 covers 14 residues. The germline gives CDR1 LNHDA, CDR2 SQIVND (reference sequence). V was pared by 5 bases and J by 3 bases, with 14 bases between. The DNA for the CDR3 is TGTGCCAGTAGTGGCGGGCCGACTTTCTACGAGCAGTACTTC. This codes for CASSGGPTFYEQYF.

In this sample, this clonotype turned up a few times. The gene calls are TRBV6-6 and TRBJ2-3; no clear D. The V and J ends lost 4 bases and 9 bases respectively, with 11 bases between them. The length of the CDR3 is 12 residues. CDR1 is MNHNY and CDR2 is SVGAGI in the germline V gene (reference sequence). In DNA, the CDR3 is TGTGCCAGCAGTTCTGCGGTGGGAACGCAGTATTTT. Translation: CASSSAVGTQYF.

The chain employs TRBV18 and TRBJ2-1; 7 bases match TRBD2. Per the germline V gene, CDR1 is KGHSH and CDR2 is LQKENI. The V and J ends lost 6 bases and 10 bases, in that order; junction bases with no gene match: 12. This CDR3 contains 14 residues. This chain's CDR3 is CASSLESGAIEQFF. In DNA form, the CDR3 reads TGTGCCAGCTCGCTTGAAAGCGGGGCTATCGAGCAGTTCTTC.

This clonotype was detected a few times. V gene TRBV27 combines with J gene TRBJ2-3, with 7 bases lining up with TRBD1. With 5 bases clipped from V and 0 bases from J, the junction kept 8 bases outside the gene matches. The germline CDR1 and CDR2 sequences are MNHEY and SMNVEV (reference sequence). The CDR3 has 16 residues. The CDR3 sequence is CASSPRQGLSTDTQYF. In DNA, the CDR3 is TGTGCCAGCAGTCCCCGACAGGGTCTTAGCACAGATACGCAGTATTTT.

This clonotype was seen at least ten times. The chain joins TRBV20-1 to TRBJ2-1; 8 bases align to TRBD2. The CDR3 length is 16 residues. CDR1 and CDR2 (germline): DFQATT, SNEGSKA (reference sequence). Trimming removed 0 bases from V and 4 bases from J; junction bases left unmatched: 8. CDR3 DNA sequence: TGCAGTGCTAGAGACCACGGGGGGGCGTTTTACAATGAGCAGTTCTTC. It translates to CSARDHGGAFYNEQFF.

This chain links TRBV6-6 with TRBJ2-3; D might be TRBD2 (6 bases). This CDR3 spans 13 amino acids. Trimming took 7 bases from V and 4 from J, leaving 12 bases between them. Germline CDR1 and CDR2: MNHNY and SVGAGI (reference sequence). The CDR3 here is CASKKGGPDTQYF. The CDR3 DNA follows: TGTGCCAGCAAGAAAGGAGGGCCAGATACGCAGTATTTT.

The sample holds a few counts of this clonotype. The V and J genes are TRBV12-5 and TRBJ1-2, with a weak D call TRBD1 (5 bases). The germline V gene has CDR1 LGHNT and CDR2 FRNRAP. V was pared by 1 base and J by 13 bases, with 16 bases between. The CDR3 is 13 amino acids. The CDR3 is CASGLDRSGPRTF. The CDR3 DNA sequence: TGTGCTAGTGGTTTGGACAGATCGGGACCCCGCACCTTC.

CDR3 sequence reads: CSAKPEGTSGRRTDTQYF. The CDR3 region has the DNA TGCAGTGCCAAACCCGAAGGGACTAGCGGGAGGCGGACAGATACGCAGTATTTT. The rearrangement uses TRBV20-1 and TRBJ2-3; 15 nucleotides match TRBD2. The CDR3 totals 18 residues. Germline V gene sequence: CDR1 DFQATT, CDR2 SNEGSKA (reference sequence). V lost 6 bases, J lost 3 bases, and 13 bases stayed unmatched.